The 26 T cell receptor beta chains in this list originate from one sample, sequenced in a study of vaccination and CD4 T cells after COVID-19. The treatment: approximately 9-day PBMC culture with coronavirus spike peptide pools or control peptides (ViraFEST assay). For these receptors, no antigen is known. Cultured CD4+ T-cell DNA underwent Oncomine TCR Beta short-read sequencing. TCRdb reprocessed the PCR reads with MiXCR, giving one entry per CDR3 protein. The sample includes 10,000 or so distinct CDR3 sequences, about half seen only once; the top ten take 30% to 50%. The specimen was CD4+ T cells from blood, cultured in vitro. Receptor source: a human donor who had recovered from COVID-19.

The J gene is TRBJ2-2, the V gene TRBV11-2; D is possibly TRBD2 (6 bases). Trimming removed 2 bases from V and 7 bases from J, with 14 bases in between. This CDR3 comprises 15 residues. CDR1 and CDR2 from the germline V gene are SGHAT and FQNNGV. The CDR3 sequence: CASSLLSGQGGELFF. The CDR3 coding sequence is TGTGCCAGCAGCTTACTGAGCGGGCAGGGCGGGGAGCTGTTTTTT.

The V and J genes are TRBV18 and TRBJ1-2; perhaps TRBD1 as D (5 bases). The CDR3 covers 13 residues. CDR1 and CDR2 (germline): KGHSH, LQKENI. The V gene lost 1 base and the J gene lost 10 bases, with 13 bases spanning the gap. CDR3 sequence reads: CASSPLPGDFYTF. CDR3 coding DNA: TGTGCCAGCTCACCACTCCCCGGGGACTTCTACACCTTC.

The chain employs TRBV7-9 and TRBJ1-5; 9 bases map to TRBD1. V dropped 5 bases and J dropped 9; count of bases not matched to a gene: 17. CDR3 length equals 17 residues. Germline V lookup: CDR1 SEHNR, CDR2 FQNEAQ (reference sequence). The CDR3 bases are TGTGCCAGCAGCCAACATAAGGGATTGACAGGGGGATCGCCCCAGCATTTT. It is translated as CASSQHKGLTGGSPQHF.

The chain is built from TRBV5-1 and TRBJ2-3, with 15 bases matching TRBD2. The V gene end was trimmed by 0 bases and the J gene end by 3 bases; junction bases not matched to a gene: 17. Germline values: CDR1 SGHRS, CDR2 YFSETQ. CDR3 length: 22 amino acids. CDR3 region: CASSLALSPPGLAGGRTDTQYF. For the CDR3, the DNA is TGCGCCAGCAGCTTGGCGTTATCCCCACCGGGACTAGCGGGGGGACGTACAGATACGCAGTATTTT.

V is TRBV11-2 and J is TRBJ1-3, with TRBD1 identical over 9 bases. This CDR3 spans 21 amino acids. The germline CDR1 and CDR2 sequences are SGHAT and FQNNGV. V lost 4 bases and J lost 3; bases outside the gene matches: 22. Here the CDR3 reads CASSSIAGPPGRDRVGNTIYF. CDR3 nucleotide sequence: TGTGCCAGCAGCTCGATAGCGGGACCGCCAGGCCGGGACAGGGTTGGAAACACCATATATTTT.

The CDR3 DNA reads TGTGCCAGCAGTGAAAGCTTCGATTCACCCCTCCACTTT. This encodes CASSESFDSPLHF. The genes are TRBV6-1 and TRBJ1-6; D gene unclear. Trimming took off 2 bases at V and 8 bases at J, with 7 bases between the two ends. Germline-derived CDR1 and CDR2 are MNHNS and SASEGT. The CDR3 totals 13 residues.

As DNA, the CDR3 is TGTGCCTGGAGCGACAGGGGAAATCAGCCCCAGCATTTT. Amino acid sequence: CAWSDRGNQPQHF. The chain couples TRBV30 to TRBJ1-5, with 8 bases matching TRBD1. Germline V gene sequence: CDR1 GTSNPN, CDR2 SVGIG (reference sequence). V gave up 3 bases and J gave up 4 bases; unmatched junction bases: 2. The CDR3 is 13 amino acids.

This clonotype has a handful of counts. CDR3 in DNA: TGTGCCAGTAGTATCCGGACAGACCCGCTCGGAGCTTTCTTT. Translated, it gives CASSIRTDPLGAFF. This chain links TRBV19 with TRBJ1-1, with a tentative D call TRBD1 (6 bases). V lost 3 bases to trimming and J lost 10 bases, with 18 bases between them. The CDR3 covers 14 residues. Germline values: CDR1 LNHDA, CDR2 SQIVND (reference sequence).

V gene TRBV7-2 combines with J gene TRBJ2-1; D remains unclear. Germline V lookup: CDR1 SGHTA, CDR2 FQGNSA. The ends were cut back, 7 bases at V and 3 bases at J, with 16 bases in the middle. CDR3 length equals 15 residues. The CDR3 region has the DNA TGTGCCAGCACCTCGAGAGGAGACGGCTACAATGAGCAGTTCTTC. Amino acid sequence: CASTSRGDGYNEQFF.

This rearrangement joins TRBV5-1 to TRBJ2-7, with D perhaps TRBD1 or TRBD2 (5 bases each). Per germline, CDR1 SGHRS and CDR2 YFSETQ. V was trimmed by 0 bases and J by 2 bases, leaving 12 bases between them. The CDR3 extends over 15 amino acids. CDR3 DNA sequence: TGCGCCAGCAGCTTGGATGGGACCGCGCCCTACGAGCAGTACTTC. It encodes CASSLDGTAPYEQYF.

The rearrangement uses TRBV20-1 and TRBJ2-5; TRBD2 matches 8 bases. The CDR3 runs 16 residues. CDR1 and CDR2 from the germline V gene are DFQATT and SNEGSKA (reference sequence). V shed 3 bases, J shed 5 bases, and the junction held 14 bases outside the gene matches. The chain's CDR3 is CSASSGNLSPGETQYF. In nucleotides, the CDR3 is TGCAGTGCTAGTAGCGGGAACCTCTCTCCGGGGGAGACCCAGTACTTC.

The J gene is TRBJ1-5, the V gene TRBV19; 8 bases map to TRBD1. Germline V lookup: CDR1 LNHDA, CDR2 SQIVND (reference sequence). This CDR3 has 14 residues. V shed 9 bases, J shed 3 bases, and the junction held 7 bases outside the gene matches. The DNA of the CDR3 is TGTGCCAGAGCAGGGGGCGCGGACAATCAGCCCCAGCATTTT. This gives the protein CARAGGADNQPQHF. Full variable domain (missing parts from reference TRBV19 and TRBJ1-5): DGGITQSPKYLFRKEGQNVTLSCEQNLNHDAMYWYRQDPGQGLRLIYYSQIVNDFQKGDIAEGYSVSREKKESFPLTVTSAQKNPTAFYLCARAGGADNQPQHFGDGTRLSIL.

This clonotype was detected only a few times. The V call is TRBV27, the J call TRBJ2-7; the match to TRBD2 covers 7 bases. The CDR3 is 15 amino acids. Per germline, CDR1 MNHEY and CDR2 SMNVEV (reference sequence). J was trimmed by 2 bases and V by 7 bases; bases with no gene match: 11. The CDR3 DNA follows: TGTGCCAGCACCCCCGGGGGAGGGCCGACCTACGAGCAGTACTTC. Translated: CASTPGGGPTYEQYF.

This clonotype was found a few times. The chain couples TRBV7-9 to TRBJ2-1; 7 positions match TRBD2. V lost 1 base, J lost 1 base, and 4 bases stayed unmatched. Per germline, CDR1 SEHNR and CDR2 FQNEAQ (reference sequence). There are 16 residues in the CDR3. CDR3 amino acids: CASSLVWGGSYNEQFF. The DNA of the CDR3 is TGTGCCAGCAGCTTAGTATGGGGGGGATCCTACAATGAGCAGTTCTTC.

V gene TRBV12-5 combines with J gene TRBJ1-1, with 7 bases lining up with TRBD1. Per germline, CDR1 LGHNT and CDR2 FRNRAP. The junction had 23 bases not matched to a gene; V was cut back by 0 bases and J by 10 bases. This CDR3 is built from 19 residues. The chain's CDR3 is CASGLVRGRDSQLRFGAFF. The CDR3 DNA follows: TGTGCTAGTGGTTTGGTACGTGGGAGGGACAGCCAATTAAGGTTCGGAGCTTTCTTT.

This clonotype has just a few counts. V is TRBV7-6 and J is TRBJ2-5; 9 nucleotides agree with TRBD2. The CDR3 sequence is 17 residues long. V was clipped by 2 bases and J by 1 base; unmatched bases: 8. In germline, CDR1 is SGHVS, CDR2 FNYEAQ. The CDR3, as DNA: TGTGCCAGCAGCTTACCCGGACTAGCGCGGGCCCAAGAGACCCAGTACTTC. Translated: CASSLPGLARAQETQYF.

There are a few counts of this clonotype. The genes are TRBV20-1 and TRBJ2-1; the D is unclear. CDR3 size: 12 residues. Germline CDR1 and CDR2: DFQATT and SNEGSKA (reference sequence). V was clipped by 3 bases and J by 10 bases, with 13 bases between them. The CDR3 spells CSASAGVGEQFF. Here the CDR3 DNA reads TGCAGTGCTAGTGCTGGAGTGGGCGAGCAGTTCTTC.

The J gene is TRBJ1-2, the V gene TRBV30; TRBD1 matches 9 bases. The V and J ends lost 3 bases and 4 bases, in that order; junction bases with no gene match: 12. The germline V gene encodes CDR1 GTSNPN and CDR2 SVGIG (reference sequence). The CDR3 is made up of 16 amino acids. CDR3 nucleotides: TGTGCCTGGAGACCCCCTTCGACAGGGGGGTTCTATGGCTACACCTTC. This codes for CAWRPPSTGGFYGYTF.

The chain combines TRBV6-5 with TRBJ1-3, with D hard to call. The CDR3 is made up of 15 amino acids. V lost 0 bases and J 3 bases, leaving 9 bases between the germline ends. The germline V gene encodes CDR1 MNHEY and CDR2 SVGAGI. The DNA for the CDR3 is TGTGCCAGCAGTTACTCAACGGGAGGTGGAAACACCATATATTTT. Its translation: CASSYSTGGGNTIYF.

This clonotype was counted between two and nine times. The V gene is TRBV21-1, the J gene TRBJ2-3. TRBV21-1 is labeled a pseudogene. The CDR3 runs to 16 residues. CDR3 amino acids: CASSGKEPRGTDTQYF. In DNA form, the CDR3 reads TGTGCCAGCAGCGGAAAGGAGCCACGTGGGACAGATACGCAGTATTTT.

The chain is built from TRBV12-3 or TRBV12-4 and TRBJ1-2; D perhaps matches TRBD1 (6 bases). The CDR3 covers 15 residues. The ends were cut back, 5 bases at V and 0 bases at J, with 13 bases in the middle. The CDR3 DNA reads TGTGCCAGCAGTAATACAGGGATCCCTAACTATGGCTACACCTTC. It yields the protein CASSNTGIPNYGYTF.

The chain uses TRBV11-3 and TRBJ2-5; D might be TRBD1 (7 bases). This CDR3 contains 14 residues. Deletions cut 7 bases from V and 5 bases from J, with 17 bases between. The germline V gene encodes CDR1 SGHNT and CDR2 YENEEA. The CDR3 DNA follows: TGTGCCAGCACGAAAGGAGGGGGCCGGGAGACCCAGTACTTC. This codes for CASTKGGGRETQYF.

In its sample, this clonotype was seen a few times. This chain joins TRBV20-1 and TRBJ1-5; no firm D call. Germline loops: CDR1 DFQATT, CDR2 SNEGSKA (reference sequence). The CDR3 consists of 12 residues. V shed 6 bases and J shed 1 base, with 7 bases lying between them. CDR3 sequence: CSAKRSNQPQHF. CDR3 coding DNA: TGCAGTGCGAAAAGGAGCAATCAGCCCCAGCATTTT.

V and J are TRBV7-2 and TRBJ1-2, with 10 positions matching TRBD1. J gave up 8 bases and V 0 bases, and 9 bases lay outside the gene matches. This CDR3 comprises 16 residues. Germline CDR1 reads SGHTA; CDR2 reads FQGNSA. The chain's CDR3 is CASSLAATGTGAGYTF. The CDR3 DNA reads as TGTGCCAGCAGCTTAGCGGCAACAGGGACAGGGGCAGGCTACACCTTC.

The chain links TRBV5-1 to TRBJ2-3; D is undetermined. The CDR3 runs 14 residues. V was shortened by 2 bases and J by 1 base, with 8 bases between the two germline ends. CDR1 and CDR2 (germline): SGHRS, YFSETQ. The CDR3, as DNA: TGCGCCAGCAGCTTATTTTATCGCACAGATACGCAGTATTTT. It translates to CASSLFYRTDTQYF.

The genes are TRBV5-5 and TRBJ1-6; TRBD1 is a possible D gene (5 bases). The V end lost 0 bases, the J end lost 11 bases, and 15 bases lay between the germline ends. CDR1 is SGHKS and CDR2 is YYEKEE in the germline V gene (reference sequence). The CDR3 contains 15 residues. The CDR3 loop is CASSLGAGQNAPLHF. The CDR3, as DNA: TGTGCCAGCAGCTTGGGGGCAGGGCAAAATGCACCCCTCCACTTT.